This TCR beta chain came from a study of cytomegalovirus exposure and HLA in healthy donors. Study-level results: An analysis done earlier found most TCR beta V segments productive about 87% or about 30% of the time. In a later analysis, most CMV-associated TCR beta chains appeared HLA-restricted. The authors assumed roughly uniform sequencing depth across donors for presence/absence analyses.

With 60 Vbeta and 13 Jbeta primers, the PCR was carried out. Only in-frame clones appear in the TCRdb table, and some are missing; sequencing was by immunoSEQ multiplex PCR. The data contain some 150,000 clones, just under 90% of them singletons. Notes on this clone: No antigen is known for it.

CDR3 length equals 19 residues. The V gene's germline CDR1 is SGHDN and CDR2 FVKESK. V was clipped by 5 bases and J by 6 bases; unmatched bases: 21. The chain uses TRBV14 and TRBJ2-7; 11 bases are a match to TRBD2. The clonotype originates from a woman between 25 and 40 years old in good health and CMV-seronegative. The specimen sequenced was PBMCs. The CDR3: CASSSSGRRVSRHLGEQYF. CDR3 nucleotides: TGTGCCAGCAGCTCTAGCGGGAGGAGGGTTAGCCGCCATCTAGGCGAGCAGTACTTC.